This T cell receptor beta chain originates from a study of blood T cells in healthy people across ages. Study-wide points: It was held that diversity estimates obtained from one million T cells represented underestimates.

Aged about 6 to 100, donors were systemically healthy Caucasians from Russia. The use of a sample-barcoded 5' primer and a J-beta primer mix characterized a second PCR of roughly 7 to 11 cycles. Each of the cDNA molecules was tagged by a template-switch adaptor with 12 random nucleotides. TCRdb recomputed calls from the 5' RACE reads with MiXCR, one row per CDR3 protein. The sample contains 790,000 or so distinct CDR3 sequences, more than 35% of which appear only once. This CDR3 comprises 14 residues. Germline lookup yields CDR1 SGHTA and CDR2 FQGNSA. V was shortened by 4 bases and J by 0 bases, with 8 bases between the two germline ends. A few counts support this clonotype. Antigen: not known.

The specimen sequenced was blood. This TCR was recovered from a man older than 75 in good health. The genes are TRBV7-2 and TRBJ2-3, with no clear D. The CDR3 loop reads CTSSSRSSTDTQYF. The CDR3 region has the DNA TGTACCAGCAGCTCCAGATCTAGCACAGATACGCAGTATTTT.